This T cell receptor beta chain was captured in a study of T cell changes during pregnancy in multiple sclerosis. Measured with immunoSEQ multiplex PCR; TCRdb has only the in-frame clones, and not every one. The sample shows 50,000 or so clones, approximately 92% of them seen only once. This clone was observed a single time. Per the germline V gene, CDR1 is MNHEY and CDR2 is SVGAGI. The CDR3 spans 13 residues. Trimming stripped 6 bases from V and 8 bases from J, with 14 bases between. The receptor was isolated from a female donor with multiple sclerosis, enrolled in a pregnancy study. V and J are TRBV6-5 and TRBJ2-1, with TRBD1 as a possible D gene (7 bases). The sequences come from CD8+ T cells from peripheral blood mononuclear cells, collected in the second trimester of pregnancy. In DNA form, the CDR3 reads TGTGCCAGCAGGTCGGGACAGCGGGATGAGCAGTTCTTC. Its translation: CASRSGQRDEQFF.